The present TCR beta chain was sequenced within a study of blood T cell repertoires in COVID-19. Study overall: There were acute and convalescent COVID-19 samples, and they came from the United States, Italy and Spain. The cDNA or gDNA used as material had been derived from T cells, B-cell-depleted T cells, or PBMCs.

V gave up 8 bases and J gave up 4 bases, with 15 bases separating them. The CDR3 is made up of 15 amino acids. Looked up from germline, CDR1 is SNHLY and CDR2 is FYNNEI. Original methodology: The authors estimated nucleated cell counts from reference gene primer amplification. Libraries were prepared by immunoSEQ multiplex PCR; TCRdb keeps only in-frame clonotypes and omits some of them. V and J calls and clone size are copied from that table; D and trimming were computed from the DNA. The top ten hold about 9.4% of the sample, which has about 24,000 clones, roughly 80% seen once. The chain employs TRBV2 and TRBJ2-6, with no clear D. The sample comprised peripheral blood. This TCR was recovered from a human donor in a cohort sampled during active COVID-19. Here the CDR3 DNA reads TGTGCCAGCCTGGGCAGCCCGGAAGGGGCCAACGTCCTGACTTTC. Its translation: CASLGSPEGANVLTF.